Listed below are T cell receptor beta chains from one sample, sequenced in a study of cytomegalovirus exposure and HLA in healthy donors. Using immunoSEQ multiplex PCR, the repertoire was profiled, and TCRdb retains in-frame clones only, with some absent. The table shows 60,000 to 90,000 clones, with approximately 63% occurring only once. The sample taken for sequencing was PBMCs. The receptors originated from a woman aged 45-65 years in good health and CMV-seropositive. Both conserved end residues are part of each CDR3. The order of the fields is V gene, J gene, CDR3 protein.

>TRBV16|TRBJ2-3
CASSPLSGLRTDTQYF
>TRBV30|TRBJ2-7
CAWSVQDRALYEQYF
>TRBV28|TRBJ2-3
CASSLHALAGGTDTQYF
>TRBV13|TRBJ2-5
CASSLGRDGETQYF
>TRBV6-6|TRBJ2-7
CASSLGGTYEQYF
>TRBV7-2|TRBJ1-5
CASSYRQGADQPQHF
>TRBV28|TRBJ2-4
CASSEPTESKNIQYF
>TRBV5-1|TRBJ1-4
CASSLGQGNEKLFF
>TRBV7-2|TRBJ2-3
CASSHPLAGVDTQYF
>TRBV19|TRBJ2-5
CASSTGVFLTETQYF
>TRBV4-3|TRBJ2-7
CASRPTLAGVYEQYF
>TRBV10-3|TRBJ2-2
CALREGQGNTGELFF
>TRBV28|TRBJ1-4
CASSLTHRGVIVHYNEKLFF
>TRBV6-1|TRBJ1-6
CASSEDGSSYNSPLHF
>TRBV27|TRBJ2-3
CASSPSTDTQYF
>TRBV28|TRBJ2-7
CASSLPGQGARWQYF
>TRBV30|TRBJ1-4
CAWSRTGAGEKLFF
>TRBV5-5|TRBJ2-7
CASSLVAEFGREQYF
>TRBV28|TRBJ2-3
CASIQGDTQYF
>TRBV4-2|TRBJ2-5
CASSQDTSGGYQETQYF
>TRBV4-3|TRBJ1-1
CASSLYRNTEAFF
>TRBV5-1|TRBJ2-5
CASSLGTSGGGQETQYF
>TRBV11-2|TRBJ2-3
CASSFLASDTQYF
>TRBV6-1|TRBJ2-7
CAALSREIFGEQYF
>TRBV9|TRBJ2-7
CASSVAPWPPGSYEQYF
>TRBV10-1|TRBJ2-7
CASSGGSGRTYEQYF
>TRBV6-5|TRBJ1-2
CASRSGTGVYGYTF
>TRBV4-3|TRBJ2-7
CASSQGMDIPYEQYF
>TRBV11-1|TRBJ1-2
CASSSRLGYTF
>TRBV30|TRBJ1-5
CAYSTGLGQPQHF
>TRBV18|TRBJ1-1
CASSPRLAGDTNTEAFF
>TRBV5-1|TRBJ2-3
CASSQQVSTDTQYF
>TRBV28|TRBJ2-5
CASSLNGLADQETQYF
>TRBV7-2|TRBJ1-1
CASSPQDRLEAFF
>TRBV6-5|TRBJ2-3
CASSYSGGIGADTQYF
>TRBV15|TRBJ2-7
CATSSGDKRPTYEQYF
>TRBV6-5|TRBJ2-5
CASGPGLAEETQYF
>TRBV9|TRBJ2-3
CASSPNDGRRADTQYF
>TRBV7-2|TRBJ2-4
CASSFGGENIQYF
>TRBV7-3|TRBJ2-2
CASSLGTGSGELFF
>TRBV7-9|TRBJ1-3
CASSRIGNTIYF
>TRBV27|TRBJ2-5
CASRRASRETQYF
>TRBV14|TRBJ2-5
CASSQTSGQETQYF
>TRBV28|TRBJ2-1
CATAGTSGRDEQFF
>TRBV5-4|TRBJ2-7
CASSSGLATYEQYF
>TRBV7-2|TRBJ2-1
CASSLRGSGSKSEQFF
>TRBV28|TRBJ2-2
CASSPGRTSGATGELFF
>TRBV4-3|TRBJ2-3
CASSPWTGRGDTQYF
>TRBV30|TRBJ1-1
CAHKVDSTEAFF
>TRBV4-3|TRBJ2-3
CASSQDLQGRDTQYF
>TRBV7-9|TRBJ1-1
CASNDGQENTEAFF
>TRBV9|TRBJ2-7
CASSTGGSSYEQYF
>TRBV19|TRBJ1-1
CASSIGVNRREAFF
>TRBV27|TRBJ1-1
CASSPHRTESEAFF
>TRBV14|TRBJ1-2
CASSLELGQISGYTF
>TRBV28|TRBJ1-3
CASSFGVLEGQYF
>TRBV4-1|TRBJ2-1
CASSQGLSSYNEQFF